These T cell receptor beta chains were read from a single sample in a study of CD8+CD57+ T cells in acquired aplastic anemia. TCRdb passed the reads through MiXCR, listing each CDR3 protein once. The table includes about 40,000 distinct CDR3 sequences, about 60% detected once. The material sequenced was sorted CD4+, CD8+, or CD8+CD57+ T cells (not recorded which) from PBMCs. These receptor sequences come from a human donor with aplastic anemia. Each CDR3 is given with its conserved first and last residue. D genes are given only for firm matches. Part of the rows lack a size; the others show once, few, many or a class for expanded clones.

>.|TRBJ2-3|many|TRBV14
TGTGCCAGCAGCCAAGAGGATAGCTCGGATACGCAGTATTTT
CASSQEDSSDTQYF
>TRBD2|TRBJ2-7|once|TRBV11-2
TGTGCCAGCAGCCCAGCGGGGGGGAGGGACGAGCAGTACTTC
CASSPAGGRDEQYF
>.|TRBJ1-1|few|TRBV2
TGTGCCAGCAGTGTAGGGCAGACCAACACTGAAGCTTTCTTT
CASSVGQTNTEAFF
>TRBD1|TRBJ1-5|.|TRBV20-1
TGCAGTGCTAGATTCTTGTCGGACAGGGGAGATCAGCCCCAGCATTTT
CSARFLSDRGDQPQHF
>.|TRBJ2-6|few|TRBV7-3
TGTGCCAGCGGACCACCTGGGGCCAACGTCCTGACTTTC
CASGPPGANVLTF
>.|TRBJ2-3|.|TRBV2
TGTGCCAGCAGTGGGGATTTTAGCACAGATACGCAGTATTTT
CASSGDFSTDTQYF
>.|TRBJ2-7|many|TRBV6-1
TGTGCCAGCAGTGCACCGACCGACTTATACTACGAGCAGTACTTC
CASSAPTDLYYEQYF
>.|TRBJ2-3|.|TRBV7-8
TGTGCCAGCACCACGGGGGTAAAGGATACGCAGTATTTT
CASTTGVKDTQYF
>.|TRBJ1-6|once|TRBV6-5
TGTGCCAGCAGTTTCGGAGAGAATTCACCCCTCCACTTT
CASSFGENSPLHF
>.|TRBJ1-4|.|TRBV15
TGTGCCACCAGCAGAGATTTTTTTTCCCAACTGTTTTTT
CATSRDFFSQLFF
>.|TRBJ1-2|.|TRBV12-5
TGTGCTAGTGGTCTCCCCCCCGGAGGAAAGCATGGCTACACCTTC
CASGLPPGGKHGYTF
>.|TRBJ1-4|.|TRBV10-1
TGCGCCAGCAGTGAGTCCCGACAGCTTAGGGAACTGTTTTTT
CASSESRQLRELFF
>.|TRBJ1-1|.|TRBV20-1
TGCAGTGCTAGAGATCTTAGGATACCCACTGAAGCTTTCTTT
CSARDLRIPTEAFF
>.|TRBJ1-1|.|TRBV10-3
TGTGCCATTCGACTGGACGGGACGAACACTGAAGCTTTCTTT
CAIRLDGTNTEAFF
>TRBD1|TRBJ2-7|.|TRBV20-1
TGCAGTGCTTCCTCAGGGGGCTTTACCTACGAGCAGTACTTC
CSASSGGFTYEQYF
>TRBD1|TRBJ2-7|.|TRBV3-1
TGTGCCAGCAGCCAAGATAGACGGACAGGACGCGAGCAGTACTTC
CASSQDRRTGREQYF
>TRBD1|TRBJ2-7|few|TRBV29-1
TGCAGCGTTGAAGAAGGCAGGGGGAATCTCGACGAGCAGTACTTC
CSVEEGRGNLDEQYF
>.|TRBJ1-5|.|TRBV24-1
TGTGCCACCAGCGTGGGAGGGGCAAACAATCAGCCCCAGCATTTT
CATSVGGANNQPQHF
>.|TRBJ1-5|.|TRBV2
TGTGCCAGCAGTGCGGAACAGGGAAGCAATCAGCCCCAGCATTTT
CASSAEQGSNQPQHF
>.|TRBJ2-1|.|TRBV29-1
TGCAGCGTTTGCGGGGGCACCTACAATGAGCAGTTCTTC
CSVCGGTYNEQFF
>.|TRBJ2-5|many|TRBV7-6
TGTGCCAGCAGCCCTGGTGAGACCCAGTACTTC
CASSPGETQYF
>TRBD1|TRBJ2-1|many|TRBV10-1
TGCGCCAGCAGTACCGGGACAGGGTTCAATGAGCAGTTCTTC
CASSTGTGFNEQFF
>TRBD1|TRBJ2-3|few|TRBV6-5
TGTGCCAGCGGTTCGGGACAGGGTTTCACAGATACGCAGTATTTT
CASGSGQGFTDTQYF
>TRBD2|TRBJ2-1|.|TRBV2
TGTGCCAGCAGTGAAGGACTAGCAGTAATCAGCAATGAGCAGTTCTTC
CASSEGLAVISNEQFF
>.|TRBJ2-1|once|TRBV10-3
TGTGCCAGCGACGGGGGTGAGCAGTTCTTC
CASDGGEQFF
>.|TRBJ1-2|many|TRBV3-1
TGTGCCAGCACGGGAAGACATGGCTACACCTTC
CASTGRHGYTF
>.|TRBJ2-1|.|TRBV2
TGTGCCAGCAGCCTGCTTAGGGTTCCGAACAATGAGCAGTTCTTC
CASSLLRVPNNEQFF
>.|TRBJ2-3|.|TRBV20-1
TGCAGTGCTAGGGAAGGACCGAGGTCAGATACGCAGTATTTT
CSAREGPRSDTQYF
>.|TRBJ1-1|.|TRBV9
TGTACCAGCAGCGTAGAGGGACAAGCAAACACTGAAGCTTTCTTT
CTSSVEGQANTEAFF
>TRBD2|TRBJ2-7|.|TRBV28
TGTGCCAGCAGTTCTTTAGCGGGGGCCTTTCTCTACGAGCAGTACTTC
CASSSLAGAFLYEQYF
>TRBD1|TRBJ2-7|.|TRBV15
TGTGCCACCAGCAGAGATCATCAGGGGGTGGGCGAGCAGTACTTC
CATSRDHQGVGEQYF
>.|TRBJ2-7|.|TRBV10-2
TGCGCCAGCAGTGAAGGGAAATCCTACGAGCAGTACTTC
CASSEGKSYEQYF
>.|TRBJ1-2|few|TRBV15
TGTGCCACCAGCAGAACCTCGTCTGTAGGGCTGAACTATGGCTACACCTTC
CATSRTSSVGLNYGYTF
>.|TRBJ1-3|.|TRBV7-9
TGTGCCAGCAGCTTAACGGCTCGAGACACCATATATTTT
CASSLTARDTIYF
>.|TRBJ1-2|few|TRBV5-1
TGCGCCAGCAGCTTGGCCTTTGGGGTACTGGATGGCTACACCTTC
CASSLAFGVLDGYTF
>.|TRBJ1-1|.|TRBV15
TGTGCCACCAGCAGAGATTTCTCCGGTAACACTGAAGCTTTCTTT
CATSRDFSGNTEAFF
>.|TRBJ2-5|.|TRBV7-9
TGTGCCAGCAGCTTGACAGTCAATAGGCAAGAGACCCAGTACTTC
CASSLTVNRQETQYF
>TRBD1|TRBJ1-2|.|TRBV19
TGTGCCAGTAGTTTCCGACAGGGGCCCTATGGCTACACCTTC
CASSFRQGPYGYTF
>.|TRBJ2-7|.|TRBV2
TGTGCCAGCCACTCCTCCTACGAGCAGTACTTC
CASHSSYEQYF
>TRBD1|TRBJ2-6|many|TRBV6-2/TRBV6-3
TGTGCCAGCAGTTACCTAGACAGGGCTGGGGCCAACGTCCTGACTTTC
CASSYLDRAGANVLTF
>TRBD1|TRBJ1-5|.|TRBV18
TGTGCCAGCTCAAATCCAGGGGGCGCTGGCAATCAGCCCCAGCATTTT
CASSNPGGAGNQPQHF
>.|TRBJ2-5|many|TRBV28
TGTGCCAGCAGTAGTAATATGGAATGGGAGACCCAGTACTTC
CASSSNMEWETQYF
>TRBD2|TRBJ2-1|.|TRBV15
TGTGCCACCAGCAGAGCGGGGGGAGTGGGCGGGCATGAGCAGTTCTTC
CATSRAGGVGGHEQFF
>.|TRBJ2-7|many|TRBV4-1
TGCGCCAGCAGCCAAGGTGTTCGGCCCCAGAGCTCCTACGAGCAGTACTTC
CASSQGVRPQSSYEQYF
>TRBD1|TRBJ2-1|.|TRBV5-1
TGCGCCAGCAGCTTATCCGGGACAGGGTACAATGAGCAGTTCTTC
CASSLSGTGYNEQFF
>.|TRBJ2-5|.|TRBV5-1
TGCGCCAGCAGCTGGCCTCTTATCCCCATGCCAGGGGACCTACAAGAGACCCAGTGCTTC
CASSWPLIPMPGDLQETQCF
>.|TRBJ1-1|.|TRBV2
TGTGCCAGCAGAGTTGGCGGGGGTGGTTTCTTT
CASRVGGGGFF
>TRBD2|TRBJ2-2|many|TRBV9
TGTGCCAGCAGCCTAGCGGGGGGGCAAACCGGGGAGCTGTTTTTT
CASSLAGGQTGELFF
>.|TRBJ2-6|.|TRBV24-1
TGTGCCACCCTGGGGGACGACAACGTCCTGACTTTC
CATLGDDNVLTF
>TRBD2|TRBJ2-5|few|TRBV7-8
TGTGCCAGCCGGGGGGGACGACTAGCGGGGGAGACCCAGTACTTC
CASRGGRLAGETQYF
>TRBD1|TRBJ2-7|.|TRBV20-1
TGCAGTGCTAGTAAGGGACAGGGGGTGATAGAGGAGCAGTACTTC
CSASKGQGVIEEQYF